The sequence of this T cell receptor beta chain was determined in a study of T cell responses to AZD1222 COVID-19 vaccine. Study conclusions and caveats: In a largely white British group with more females than males, clonal diversity was possibly underestimated. CD4 TCRs covered the whole spike, strongest at regions 160-218 and 743-854.

A remark on this clone: Its antigen is still unknown.

TCRdb keeps only in-frame clones here, not all; method: immunoSEQ multiplex PCR. This repertoire shows over 90,000 clones, 91% found once; its top ten account for 45% to 50%. With 5 bases clipped from V and 2 bases from J, the junction kept 15 bases outside the gene matches. Germline V gene sequence: CDR1 MDHEN, CDR2 SYDVKM. This CDR3 spans 19 amino acids. This clonotype originated in an adult in good health. This material consisted of peripheral blood, taken on day 0 of AZD1222 vaccination. This chain links TRBV28 with TRBJ2-3, with 11 bases that match TRBD2. The CDR3 loop reads CASSGAGLAGGLFTDTQYF. CDR3 in DNA: TGTGCCAGCAGTGGCGCGGGGCTAGCGGGAGGCCTTTTCACAGATACGCAGTATTTT.